These 4 T cell receptor beta chains came from one sample sequenced in a study of control samples from healthy donors and cancer patients. Method: immunoSEQ multiplex PCR; TCRdb's copy keeps in-frame clones and lacks some. Found here are 150,000 to 160,000 clones, about 94% of them singletons; the top ten hold approximately 6.1%. The sample comprised blood. These receptors came from a man aged 35 to 55 in good health.

The V gene is TRBV27, the J gene TRBJ1-6, with 10 bases lining up with TRBD1. CDR1 is MNHEY, CDR2 SMNVEV, per germline (reference sequence). Unmatched junction bases numbered 6, after V lost 6 bases and J lost 10 bases. The CDR3 has 14 amino acids. This CDR3 is CASRAGTGVSPLHF. The DNA of the CDR3 is TGTGCCAGCAGAGCCGGGACAGGGGTCTCACCCCTCCACTTT.

This clone came up once. The genes are TRBV25-1 and TRBJ1-3; D possibly corresponds to TRBD1 (5 bases). The CDR3 is 17 residues long. The germline V and J ends were trimmed by 4 bases and 1 base, with 17 bases remaining between them. Germline V gives CDR1 MGHDK, CDR2 SYGVNS. CDR3: CASSGGLTWGSGNTIYF. In nucleotides, the CDR3 is TGTGCCAGCAGTGGGGGTCTCACTTGGGGGTCTGGAAACACCATATATTTT.

The V and J genes are TRBV3-1 (or the pseudogene TRBV3-2) and TRBJ1-1, with TRBD1 as a possible D gene (6 bases). Per germline, CDR1 LGHDT and CDR2 YNNKEL (reference sequence). V lost 4 bases and J 1 base, leaving 10 bases between the germline ends. The CDR3 consists of 14 residues. CDR3 bases: TGTGCCAGCAGCCCGGACAGAAAGAACACTGAAGCTTTCTTT. It specifies CASSPDRKNTEAFF.

The chain combines TRBV6-5 with TRBJ1-5, with D perhaps TRBD1 (6 bases). There are 14 residues in the CDR3. V was pared by 7 bases and J by 6 bases, with 16 bases between. Germline CDR1 MNHEY, CDR2 SVGAGI. CDR3 in DNA: TGTGCCAGCAATGGACAGTCCTGGAGTCAGCCCCAGCATTTT. Its translation: CASNGQSWSQPQHF.